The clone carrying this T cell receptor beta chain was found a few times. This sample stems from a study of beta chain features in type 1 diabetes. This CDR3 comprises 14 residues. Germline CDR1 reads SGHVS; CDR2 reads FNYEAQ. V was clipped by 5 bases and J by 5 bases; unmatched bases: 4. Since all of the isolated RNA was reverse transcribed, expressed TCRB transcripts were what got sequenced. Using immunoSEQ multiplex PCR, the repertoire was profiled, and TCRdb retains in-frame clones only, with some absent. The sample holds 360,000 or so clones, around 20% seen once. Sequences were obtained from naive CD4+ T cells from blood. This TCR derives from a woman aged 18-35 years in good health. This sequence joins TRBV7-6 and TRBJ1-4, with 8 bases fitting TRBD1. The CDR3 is CASSQQGENEKLFF. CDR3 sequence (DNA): TGTGCCAGCAGCCAACAGGGGGAGAATGAAAAACTGTTTTTT.